The 8 T cell receptor beta chains below were found in one sample sequenced in a study of T cells in Graves' hyperthyroidism and ophthalmopathy. RNA transcripts served as the template for amplifying TCR beta CDR3 regions. RT-PCR in the first round (using the HTBI primer set) targeted the TCR CDR3. TCRdb independently ran MiXCR on the multiplex PCR reads; one entry per CDR3 protein. The data contain roughly 700,000 distinct CDR3 sequences, roughly 15% of them singletons. What was sequenced was blood. The receptors here all came from a woman aged 18-29 years with Graves' hyperthyroidism.

There are many counts of this clonotype. The rearrangement uses TRBV27 and TRBJ1-4; possible D gene TRBD1, 5 bases. In germline, CDR1 is MNHEY, CDR2 SMNVEV (reference sequence). Trimming left V 4 bases short and J 0 bases short, with 24 bases between. This CDR3 is built from 20 residues. CDR3 nucleotide sequence: TGTGCCAGCAGTTCCCCCCGAGCAGCAGGGTGGAAGGCAACTAATGAAAAACTGTTTTTT. Protein: CASSSPRAAGWKATNEKLFF.

This clonotype was counted between two and nine times. J is TRBJ2-5 and V is TRBV10-2; D gene ambiguous. This CDR3 has 14 residues. Deletions cut 4 bases from V and 2 bases from J, with 11 bases between. Germline V gene sequence: CDR1 WSHSY, CDR2 SAAADI. In DNA, the CDR3 is TGCGCCAGCAGTGTATCCCAGAATCAAGAGACCCAGTACTTC. This codes for CASSVSQNQETQYF.

Ten or more counts support this clonotype. The genes are TRBV13 and TRBJ2-7, with 8 bases lining up with TRBD2. The V segment lost 5 bases and the J segment 4 bases; nucleotides outside the gene matches: 10. This CDR3 contains 15 residues. Germline CDR1 is PRHDT and CDR2 is FYEKMQ (reference sequence). In nucleotides, the CDR3 is TGTGCCAGCAGCCGTTTAGCGGGATCTTCTTACGAGCAGTACTTC. This encodes CASSRLAGSSYEQYF.

This clonotype was observed many times. V is TRBV5-1 and J is TRBJ2-1; 8 positions agree with TRBD1. Looked up from germline, CDR1 is SGHRS and CDR2 is YFSETQ. CDR3 length equals 14 residues. V shed 3 bases and J 7 bases; nucleotides not matched to a gene: 6. The CDR3 region has the DNA TGCGCCAGCAGCTCAACACAGGGGGGAAATGAGCAGTTCTTC. This translates into CASSSTQGGNEQFF.

This clonotype was recorded at least ten times. V usage is TRBV29-1 and J usage is TRBJ2-1; possible D gene TRBD2, 6 bases. The germline V gene encodes CDR1 SQVTM and CDR2 ANQGSEA. The CDR3 extends over 16 amino acids. V lost 4 bases, J lost 0 bases, and 16 bases lay in between. As DNA, the CDR3 is TGCAGCGTTGGGGATGGGGGGACGAGCTCCTACAATGAGCAGTTCTTC. Translated: CSVGDGGTSSYNEQFF.

In its sample, this clonotype was seen many times. V is TRBV7-2 and J is TRBJ1-2, with TRBD1 identical over 12 bases. Germline V lookup: CDR1 SGHTA, CDR2 FQGNSA. V lost 4 bases and J lost 6; bases outside the gene matches: 6. The CDR3 runs 15 residues. CDR3 nucleotide sequence: TGTGCCAGCAGCTCATTGGGACAGGGGGCGAATGGCTACACCTTC. This gives the protein CASSSLGQGANGYTF.

V usage is TRBV24-1 and J usage is TRBJ2-5; 9 nucleotides align to TRBD2. V trimming: 6 bases; J trimming: 1 base; junction bases outside the gene matches: 2. Germline CDR1 reads KGHDR; CDR2 reads SFDVKD. This CDR3 region has 14 residues. The CDR3 DNA sequence: TGTGCCACCAGTTCTAGCGGGACCCAAGAGACCCAGTACTTC. Translated, it gives CATSSSGTQETQYF.

This clonotype was counted at least ten times. This chain connects TRBV7-2 to TRBJ2-7; no definite D call. This CDR3 comprises 11 residues. Germline CDR1 is SGHTA and CDR2 is FQGNSA. V lost 1 base and J 6 bases, leaving 4 bases between the germline ends. CDR3 amino acids: CASSLGIEQYF. CDR3 sequence (DNA): TGTGCCAGCAGCTTAGGGATCGAGCAGTACTTC.